The sample holds one count of the clone carrying this TCR beta chain. Antigen specificity is unknown. This sample is part of a study of T cell responses to AZD1222 COVID-19 vaccine. Method: immunoSEQ multiplex PCR; TCRdb's copy keeps in-frame clones and lacks some. This table has about 140,000 clones, 70% to 90% appearing once. J was trimmed by 1 base and V by 6 bases; bases with no gene match: 2. The CDR3 totals 15 residues. Germline loops: CDR1 MGHDK, CDR2 SYGVNS. Study results and caveats: Donors skewed white British and female; clonal diversity was possibly underestimated. At 160-218 and 743-854, vaccine-associated CD4 TCRs were dominant, and they spanned spike. Two AZD1222 administrations were followed by greater Spike-specific TCR breadth and depth.

The chain is built from TRBV25-1 and TRBJ2-2; 10 nucleotides match TRBD2. Sequences were derived from peripheral blood, sampled on day 0 of AZD1222 vaccination. This TCR derives from an adult in good health. CDR3 in DNA: TGTGCCAGCAGAATAGCGGGGGGGAACACCGGGGAGCTGTTTTTT. This gives the protein CASRIAGGNTGELFF. Supplemented by reference TRBV25-1 and TRBJ2-2, the full variable domain reads EADIYQTPRYLVIGTGKKITLECSQTMGHDKMYWYQQDPGMELHLIHYSYGVNSTEKGDLSSESTVSRIRTEHFPLTLESARPSHTSQYLCASRIAGGNTGELFFGEGSRLTVL.